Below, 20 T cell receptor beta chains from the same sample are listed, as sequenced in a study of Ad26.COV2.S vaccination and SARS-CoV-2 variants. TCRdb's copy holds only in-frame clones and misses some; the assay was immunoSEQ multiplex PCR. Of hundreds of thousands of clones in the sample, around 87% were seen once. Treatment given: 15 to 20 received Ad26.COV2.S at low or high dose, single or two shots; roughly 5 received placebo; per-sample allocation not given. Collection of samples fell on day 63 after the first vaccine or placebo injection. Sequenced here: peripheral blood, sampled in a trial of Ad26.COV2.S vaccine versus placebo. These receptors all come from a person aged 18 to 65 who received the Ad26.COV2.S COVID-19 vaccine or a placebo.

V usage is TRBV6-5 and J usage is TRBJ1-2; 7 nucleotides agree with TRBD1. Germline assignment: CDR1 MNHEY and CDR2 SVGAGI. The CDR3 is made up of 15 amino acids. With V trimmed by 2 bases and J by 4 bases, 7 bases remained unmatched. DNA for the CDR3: TGTGCCAGCAGTTACGCCGAGGCAGGGGGCTATGGCTACACCTTC. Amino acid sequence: CASSYAEAGGYGYTF.

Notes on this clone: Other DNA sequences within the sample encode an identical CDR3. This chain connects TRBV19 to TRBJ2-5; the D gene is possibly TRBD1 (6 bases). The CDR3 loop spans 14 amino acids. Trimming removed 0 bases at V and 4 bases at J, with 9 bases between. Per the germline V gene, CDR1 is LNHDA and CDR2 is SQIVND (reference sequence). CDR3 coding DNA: TGTGCCAGTAGTATAGATAGGGGGTCAGAGACCCAGTACTTC. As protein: CASSIDRGSETQYF.

CDR3 amino acids: CASGLSGGGRVTGELFF. CDR3 nucleotide sequence: TGTGCTAGTGGTTTGTCTGGTGGGGGGCGGGTCACCGGGGAGCTGTTTTTT. The chain combines TRBV12-5 with TRBJ2-2; D possibly uses TRBD1 or TRBD2 (6 bases each). The V gene's germline CDR1 is LGHNT and CDR2 FRNRAP. V gave up 2 bases and J gave up 4 bases, with 17 bases separating them. The CDR3 sequence is 17 residues long.

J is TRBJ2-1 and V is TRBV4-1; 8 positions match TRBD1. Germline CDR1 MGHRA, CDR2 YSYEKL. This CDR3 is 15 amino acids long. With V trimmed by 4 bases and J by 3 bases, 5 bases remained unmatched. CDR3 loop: CASSPATGVYNEQFF. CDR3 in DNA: TGCGCCAGCAGCCCAGCGACAGGGGTCTACAATGAGCAGTTCTTC.

The DNA for the CDR3 is TGTGCCAGCAGTTCTACAGGGAACACTGAAGCTTTCTTT. It translates to CASSSTGNTEAFF. The chain is built from TRBV2 and TRBJ1-1, with TRBD1 as a possible D gene (5 bases). CDR3 length: 13 residues. V lost 5 bases and J 1 base, leaving 8 bases between the germline ends. Germline loops: CDR1 SNHLY, CDR2 FYNNEI. Full variable domain (remainder filled in from reference TRBV2 and TRBJ1-1): EPEVTQTPSHQVTQMGQEVILRCVPISNHLYFYWYRQILGQKVEFLVSFYNNEISEKSEIFDDQFSVERPDGSNFTLKIRSTKLEDSAMYFCASSSTGNTEAFFGQGTRLTVV.

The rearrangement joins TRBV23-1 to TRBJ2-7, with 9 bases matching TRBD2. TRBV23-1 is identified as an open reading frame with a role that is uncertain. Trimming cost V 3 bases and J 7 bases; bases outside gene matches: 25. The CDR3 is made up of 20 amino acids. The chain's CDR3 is CASSQSPGNSSGDPPGEQYF. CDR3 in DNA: TGCGCCAGCAGTCAGTCCCCGGGGAACTCTAGCGGGGATCCCCCGGGGGAGCAGTACTTC.

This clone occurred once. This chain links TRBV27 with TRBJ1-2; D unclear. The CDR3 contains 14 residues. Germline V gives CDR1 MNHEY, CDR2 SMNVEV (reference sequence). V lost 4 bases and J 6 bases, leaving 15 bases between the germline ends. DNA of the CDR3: TGTGCCAGCAGTTCCCGGGGAGAGGCGAATGGCTACACCTTC. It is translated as CASSSRGEANGYTF.

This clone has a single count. In DNA, the CDR3 is TGTGCCAGCAGCGGACCTGGCGGCGGGGCTGACTACAATGAGCAGTTCTTC. It yields the protein CASSGPGGGADYNEQFF. The rearrangement uses TRBV9 and TRBJ2-1, with a tentative D call TRBD2 (6 bases). V dropped 3 bases and J dropped 3 bases, with 19 bases sitting between them. CDR3 size: 17 residues. The germline gives CDR1 SGDLS, CDR2 YYNGEE.

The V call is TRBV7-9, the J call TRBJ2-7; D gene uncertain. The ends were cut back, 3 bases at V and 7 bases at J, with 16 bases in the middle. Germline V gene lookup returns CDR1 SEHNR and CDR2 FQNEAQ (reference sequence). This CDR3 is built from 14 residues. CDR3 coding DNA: TGTGCCAGCAGCTTGGAGACAAGGGCTCGGGAGCAGTACTTC. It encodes CASSLETRAREQYF.

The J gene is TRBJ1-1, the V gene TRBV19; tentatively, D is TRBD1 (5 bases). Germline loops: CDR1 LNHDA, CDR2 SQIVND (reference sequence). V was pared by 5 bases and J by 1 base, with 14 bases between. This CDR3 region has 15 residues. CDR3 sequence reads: CASSWALGPNTEAFF. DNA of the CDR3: TGTGCCAGTAGTTGGGCACTGGGGCCGAACACTGAAGCTTTCTTT.

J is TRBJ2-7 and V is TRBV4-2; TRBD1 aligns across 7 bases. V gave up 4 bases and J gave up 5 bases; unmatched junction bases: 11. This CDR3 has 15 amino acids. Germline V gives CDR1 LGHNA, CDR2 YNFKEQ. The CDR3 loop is CASSPRRQGQDEQYF. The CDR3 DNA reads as TGTGCCAGCAGCCCCCGAAGACAGGGTCAGGACGAGCAGTACTTC.

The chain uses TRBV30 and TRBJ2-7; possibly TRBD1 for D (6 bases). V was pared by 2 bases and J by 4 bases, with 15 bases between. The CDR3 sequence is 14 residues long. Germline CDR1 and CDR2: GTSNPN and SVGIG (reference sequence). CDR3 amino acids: CAWSKAGARYEQYF. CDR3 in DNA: TGTGCCTGGAGTAAGGCAGGGGCGCGGTACGAGCAGTACTTC.

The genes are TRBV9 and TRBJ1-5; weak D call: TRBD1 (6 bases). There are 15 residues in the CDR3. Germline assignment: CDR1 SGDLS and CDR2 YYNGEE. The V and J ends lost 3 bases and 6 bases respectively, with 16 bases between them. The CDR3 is CASSEGEGLTQPQHF. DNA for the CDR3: TGTGCCAGCAGCGAGGGGGAGGGTTTAACTCAGCCCCAGCATTTT. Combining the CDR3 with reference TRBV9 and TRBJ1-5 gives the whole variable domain DSGVTQTPKHLITATGQRVTLRCSPRSGDLSVYWYQQSLDQGLQFLIQYYNGEERAKGNILERFSAQQFPDLHSELNLSSLELGDSALYFCASSEGEGLTQPQHFGDGTRLSIL.

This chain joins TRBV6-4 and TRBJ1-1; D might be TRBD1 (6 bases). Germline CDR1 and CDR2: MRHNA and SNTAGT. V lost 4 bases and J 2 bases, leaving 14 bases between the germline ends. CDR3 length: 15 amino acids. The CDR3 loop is CASSVGVGGNTEAFF. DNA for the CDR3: TGTGCCAGCAGTGTGGGGGTAGGGGGAAACACTGAAGCTTTCTTT.

This CDR3 is CASSLKPESSYEQYF. In nucleotides, the CDR3 is TGTGCCAGCAGCTTAAAACCGGAAAGCTCCTACGAGCAGTACTTC. This chain links TRBV7-3 with TRBJ2-7; D not certain. The CDR3 is made up of 15 amino acids. Trimming removed 1 base at V and 0 bases at J, with 10 bases between. Germline loops: CDR1 SGHTA, CDR2 FQGTGA.

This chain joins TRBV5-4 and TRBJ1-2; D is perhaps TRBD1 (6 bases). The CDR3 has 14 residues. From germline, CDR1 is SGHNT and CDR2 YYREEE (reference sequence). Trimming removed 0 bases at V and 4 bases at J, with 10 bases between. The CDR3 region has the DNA TGTGCCAGCAGCTTGGGGGGGGCGGGCTATGGCTACACCTTC. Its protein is CASSLGGAGYGYTF.

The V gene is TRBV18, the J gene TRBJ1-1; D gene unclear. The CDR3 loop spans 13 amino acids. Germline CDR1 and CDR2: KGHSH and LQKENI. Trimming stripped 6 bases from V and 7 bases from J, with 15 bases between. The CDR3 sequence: CASSPDGHLEAFF. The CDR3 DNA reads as TGTGCCAGCTCCCCCGACGGGCACCTTGAAGCTTTCTTT.

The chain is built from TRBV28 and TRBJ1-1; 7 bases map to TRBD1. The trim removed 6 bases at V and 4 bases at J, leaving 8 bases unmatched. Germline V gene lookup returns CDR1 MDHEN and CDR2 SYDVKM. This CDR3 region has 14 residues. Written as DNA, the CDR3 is TGTGCCAGCAGGACACTACAGGGGAGCACTGAAGCTTTCTTT. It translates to CASRTLQGSTEAFF.

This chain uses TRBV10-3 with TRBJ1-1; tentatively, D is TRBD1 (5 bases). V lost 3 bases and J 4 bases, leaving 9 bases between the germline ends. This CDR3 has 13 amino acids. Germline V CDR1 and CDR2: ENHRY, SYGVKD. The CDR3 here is CAISDREGTEAFF. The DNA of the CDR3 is TGTGCCATCAGTGACAGGGAGGGCACTGAAGCTTTCTTT.

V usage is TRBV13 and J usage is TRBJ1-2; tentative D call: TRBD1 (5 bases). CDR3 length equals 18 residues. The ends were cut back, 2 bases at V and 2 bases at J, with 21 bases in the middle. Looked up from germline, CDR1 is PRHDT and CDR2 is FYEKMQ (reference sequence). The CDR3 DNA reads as TGTGCCAGCAGCTTAAGGTTCGGGGGTTCGAGAGACAACTATGGCTACACCTTC. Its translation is CASSLRFGGSRDNYGYTF.